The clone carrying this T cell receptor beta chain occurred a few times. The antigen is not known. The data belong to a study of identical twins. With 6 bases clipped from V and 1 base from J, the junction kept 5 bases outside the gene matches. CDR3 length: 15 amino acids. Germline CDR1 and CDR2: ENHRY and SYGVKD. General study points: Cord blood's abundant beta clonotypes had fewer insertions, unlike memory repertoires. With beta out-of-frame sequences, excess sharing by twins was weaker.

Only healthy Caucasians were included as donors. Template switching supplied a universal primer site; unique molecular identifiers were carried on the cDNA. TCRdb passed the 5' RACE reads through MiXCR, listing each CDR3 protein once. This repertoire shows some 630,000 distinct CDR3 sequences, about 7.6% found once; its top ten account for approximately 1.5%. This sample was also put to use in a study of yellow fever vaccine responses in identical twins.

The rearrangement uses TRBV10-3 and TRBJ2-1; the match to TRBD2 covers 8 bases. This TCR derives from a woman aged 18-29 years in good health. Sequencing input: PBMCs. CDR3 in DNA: TGTGCCATCAGACATAGCGGGGCGTCCTACAATGAGCAGTTCTTC. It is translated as CAIRHSGASYNEQFF.